These 26 T cell receptor beta chains came from one sample sequenced in a study of patients and donors after allogeneic stem cell transplantation. TCRdb redid the calling of the RT-PCR reads with MiXCR, one entry per CDR3 protein. Of about 76,000 distinct CDR3 sequences listed, 26% are singletons. The specimen was blood, either unsorted or a sorted T cell fraction (not recorded which). The receptor set was obtained from a human donor who was either an allogeneic HSCT recipient or a stem cell or donor lymphocyte infusion donor (not recorded which). It is not recorded whose cells these are; they may come from a transplant donor.

V is TRBV7-2 and J is TRBJ2-1; D is perhaps TRBD2 (5 bases). CDR1 and CDR2 (germline): SGHTA, FQGNSA. Trimming removed 11 bases at V and 1 base at J, with 12 bases between. The CDR3 consists of 13 residues. CDR3 sequence (DNA): TGTGCCTATGGCGGGCTATCCTACAATGAGCAGTTCTTC. It translates to CAYGGLSYNEQFF.

This clonotype was observed once. The V gene is TRBV20-1, the J gene TRBJ2-3, with D unclear. Germline V gives CDR1 DFQATT, CDR2 SNEGSKA (reference sequence). CDR3 size: 13 residues. The V gene lost 6 bases and the J gene lost 0 bases, with 10 bases spanning the gap. CDR3 region: CSAKVVSTDTQYF. DNA for the CDR3: TGCAGTGCCAAAGTGGTCAGCACAGATACGCAGTATTTT.

The sample holds a few counts of this clonotype. V usage is TRBV5-1 and J usage is TRBJ2-3; 8 bases fit TRBD2. V shed 2 bases and J 4 bases; nucleotides not matched to a gene: 6. The CDR3 has 15 residues. Germline V lookup: CDR1 SGHRS, CDR2 YFSETQ. The CDR3 DNA is TGCGCCAGCAGCTTTTTTAGCGGGGTAGCAGATACGCAGTATTTT. Its translation is CASSFFSGVADTQYF.

Only a few counts were recorded for this clonotype. The rearrangement links TRBV4-2 to TRBJ2-1; the match to TRBD2 covers 9 bases. CDR3 length equals 15 residues. Germline trimming cut 1 base from V and 7 bases from J; bases unmatched to any gene: 5. CDR1 is LGHNA, CDR2 YNFKEQ, per germline. The CDR3 DNA sequence: TGTGCCAGCAGCCAAGGACTAGCGGAGCGTAATGAGCAGTTCTTC. This codes for CASSQGLAERNEQFF.

This clonotype was observed a handful of times. CDR3 sequence reads: CASSYSWTEETQYF. Written as DNA, the CDR3 is TGTGCCAGCAGTTACTCTTGGACGGAAGAGACCCAGTACTTC. This rearrangement joins TRBV6-5 to TRBJ2-5; D not certain. The germline V gene encodes CDR1 MNHEY and CDR2 SVGAGI. This CDR3 is built from 14 residues. Trimming pared 0 bases from V and 3 bases from J, leaving 8 bases between.

This clonotype has a handful of counts. V and J are TRBV6-2 or TRBV6-3 and TRBJ1-1; D is undetermined. In germline, CDR1 is MNHEY, CDR2 SVGEGT. V was clipped by 0 bases and J by 5 bases, with 7 bases between them. This CDR3 has 13 residues. The CDR3 DNA reads as TGTGCCAGCAGTTACTCGAGGATGACTGAAGCTTTCTTT. This sequence encodes CASSYSRMTEAFF.

The rearrangement links TRBV9 to TRBJ2-1; tentatively, D is TRBD2 (6 bases). The germline V and J ends were trimmed by 2 bases and 0 bases, with 9 bases remaining between them. The CDR3 length is 15 residues. Germline loops: CDR1 SGDLS, CDR2 YYNGEE. The CDR3 protein is CASSVGRGSYNEQFF. As DNA, the CDR3 is TGTGCCAGCAGCGTCGGGAGAGGCTCCTACAATGAGCAGTTCTTC.

V usage is TRBV3-1 and J usage is TRBJ2-1, with TRBD2 identical over 8 bases. Germline assignment: CDR1 LGHDT and CDR2 YNNKEL (reference sequence). V lost 6 bases, J lost 1 base, and 5 bases stayed unmatched. The CDR3 sequence is 15 residues long. This CDR3 is CASRPSSGSYNEQFF. CDR3 sequence (DNA): TGTGCCAGCAGGCCATCTAGCGGGTCCTACAATGAGCAGTTCTTC.

This clonotype was found a few times. The V call is TRBV20-1, the J call TRBJ1-2; D is undetermined. This CDR3 is built from 11 residues. V was trimmed by 2 bases and J by 12 bases, leaving 13 bases between them. The germline CDR1 and CDR2 sequences are DFQATT and SNEGSKA (reference sequence). The CDR3 region has the DNA TGCAGTGCTAGAAGGTGGGATCGGGACACCTTC. Amino acids: CSARRWDRDTF.

This clonotype was seen only a few times. The chain is built from TRBV5-1 and TRBJ2-1; D call uncertain. V lost 4 bases and J lost 6, with 8 bases in between. The CDR3 is made up of 12 amino acids. Germline CDR1 reads SGHRS; CDR2 reads YFSETQ. In nucleotides, the CDR3 is TGCGCCAGCAGCCCAGGAGTCAATGAGCAGTTCTTC. Translated, it gives CASSPGVNEQFF.

The chain joins TRBV7-2 to TRBJ1-4; no clear D gene. The V and J ends lost 5 bases and 5 bases respectively, with 15 bases between them. The CDR3 contains 15 residues. Germline V lookup: CDR1 SGHTA, CDR2 FQGNSA. In DNA, the CDR3 is TGTGCCAGCAGCCCGAGAGACGCGGGAAATGAAAAACTGTTTTTT. It encodes CASSPRDAGNEKLFF.

This clonotype was seen a handful of times. The rearrangement uses TRBV29-1 and TRBJ1-1; 8 nucleotides match TRBD1. The CDR3 extends over 16 amino acids. From germline, CDR1 is SQVTM and CDR2 ANQGSEA. The V and J ends lost 7 bases and 0 bases, in that order; junction bases with no gene match: 13. The CDR3 is CSATITGGHLNTEAFF. The CDR3 DNA is TGCAGCGCCACAATCACAGGGGGACACTTGAACACTGAAGCTTTCTTT.

The chain employs TRBV2 and TRBJ2-3, with 9 positions matching TRBD1. Germline V gene data show CDR1 as SNHLY and CDR2 as FYNNEI. This CDR3 spans 15 amino acids. V shed 5 bases and J 2 bases; nucleotides not matched to a gene: 5. CDR3 region: CASSHRQGVTDTQYF. DNA for the CDR3: TGTGCCAGCAGTCATCGACAGGGGGTCACAGATACGCAGTATTTT.

V gene TRBV10-3 combines with J gene TRBJ2-7; TRBD2 aligns across 9 bases. In germline, CDR1 is ENHRY, CDR2 SYGVKD. J lost 6 bases, V lost 6 bases, and 12 bases had no gene match. The CDR3 loop spans 15 amino acids. This CDR3 reads CAISGGLALLSEQYF. The CDR3, as DNA: TGTGCCATCAGCGGGGGACTAGCTCTCTTGTCCGAGCAGTACTTC.

This sequence joins TRBV20-1 and TRBJ2-3; 7 bases agree with TRBD2. Looked up from germline, CDR1 is DFQATT and CDR2 is SNEGSKA (reference sequence). The CDR3 is 15 amino acids. The ends lost 7 bases at V and 4 bases at J; junction bases unmatched: 14. The CDR3 DNA is TGCAGTGGCCTTGGTTCGGGACTACCTTCAGATACGCAGTATTTT. Encoded protein: CSGLGSGLPSDTQYF.

The chain couples TRBV5-1 to TRBJ2-3; a possible D gene is TRBD1 (6 bases). Germline V lookup: CDR1 SGHRS, CDR2 YFSETQ. The CDR3 is made up of 16 amino acids. Trimming stripped 0 bases from V and 3 bases from J, with 14 bases between. The CDR3: CASSLGTGLGTDTQYF. CDR3 sequence (DNA): TGCGCCAGCAGCTTGGGTACAGGGTTGGGAACAGATACGCAGTATTTT.

This clonotype was observed a few times. The chain employs TRBV29-1 and TRBJ2-2; TRBD1 might be the D (6 bases). CDR1 and CDR2 (germline): SQVTM, ANQGSEA. This CDR3 has 14 amino acids. Trimming stripped 0 bases from V and 1 base from J, with 6 bases between. CDR3 DNA sequence: TGCAGCGTTGAAGACAGGGGGAACACCGGGGAGCTGTTTTTT. Its protein product is CSVEDRGNTGELFF.

The table lists this clonotype with a few counts. The chain employs TRBV11-2 and TRBJ1-1; 7 nucleotides match TRBD1. The V gene end was trimmed by 1 base and the J gene end by 1 base; junction bases not matched to a gene: 6. Germline V lookup: CDR1 SGHAT, CDR2 FQNNGV. The CDR3 contains 16 residues. The CDR3 sequence is CASSLGRGRGNTEAFF. Here the CDR3 DNA reads TGTGCCAGCAGCTTAGGGAGGGGGCGCGGGAACACTGAAGCTTTCTTT. Together with reference TRBV11-2 and TRBJ1-1, the CDR3 gives the full variable domain: EAGVAQSPRYKIIEKRQSVAFWCNPISGHATLYWYQQILGQGPKLLIQFQNNGVVDDSQLPKDRFSAERLKGVDSTLKIQPAKLEDSAVYLCASSLGRGRGNTEAFFGQGTRLTVV.

The V gene is TRBV20-1, the J gene TRBJ1-2, with D uncertain. The CDR3 covers 14 residues. CDR1 and CDR2 (germline): DFQATT, SNEGSKA (reference sequence). V dropped 6 bases and J dropped 2 bases, with 16 bases sitting between them. The chain's CDR3 is CSAPLGAPNYGYTF. In nucleotides, the CDR3 is TGCAGTGCGCCCCTCGGAGCCCCCAACTATGGCTACACCTTC.

This clonotype was counted between two and nine times. The chain couples TRBV21-1 to TRBJ1-1. TRBV21-1 is marked as a pseudogene. This CDR3 is built from 12 residues. In nucleotides, the CDR3 is TGTGCCAGCTTAGTCTTAAACACTGAAGCTTTCTTT. This sequence encodes CASLVLNTEAFF.

This clonotype turned up a few times. This sequence joins TRBV18 and TRBJ2-1, with D perhaps being TRBD1 or TRBD2 (5 bases each). The V end was cut by 3 bases, the J end by 0 bases, with 15 bases between. Germline loops: CDR1 KGHSH, CDR2 LQKENI. The CDR3 is 17 residues long. DNA for the CDR3: TGTGCCAGCTCACCGATTGGGGGTCAGAGCTCCTACAATGAGCAGTTCTTC. The encoded protein is CASSPIGGQSSYNEQFF.

This sequence joins TRBV7-8 and TRBJ1-1; TRBD1 is a possible D gene (5 bases). The CDR3 contains 15 residues. V lost 5 bases, J lost 10 bases, and 23 bases lay in between. Germline V CDR1 and CDR2: SGHVS, FQNEAQ. CDR3 coding DNA: TGTGCCAGCAGCCGACTTGTCCCGGGACTTTTTGGAGCTTTCTTT. Protein: CASSRLVPGLFGAFF.

This clonotype occurred a few times. The chain carries TRBV20-1 and TRBJ1-2, with 8 bases fitting TRBD1. Trimming took 7 bases from V and 4 from J; bases not matched to a gene: 5. The germline gives CDR1 DFQATT, CDR2 SNEGSKA (reference sequence). This CDR3 spans 12 amino acids. The CDR3 reads CSGTTGGYGYTF. DNA for the CDR3: TGCAGTGGTACAACAGGGGGCTATGGCTACACCTTC.

This clonotype was picked up a small number of times. This chain links TRBV5-1 with TRBJ1-1; no definite D call. V shed 0 bases and J shed 5 bases, with 11 bases lying between them. CDR3 length: 14 amino acids. Germline lookup yields CDR1 SGHRS and CDR2 YFSETQ. CDR3 amino acids: CASSLALLATEAFF. Here the CDR3 DNA reads TGCGCCAGCAGCTTGGCCTTACTGGCGACTGAAGCTTTCTTT. The complete variable domain, with remaining parts taken from reference TRBV5-1 and TRBJ1-1, reads KAGVTQTPRYLIKTRGQQVTLSCSPISGHRSVSWYQQTPGQGLQFLFEYFSETQRNKGNFPGRFSGRQFSNSRSEMNVSTLELGDSALYLCASSLALLATEAFFGQGTRLTVV.

This clonotype was observed a few times. This chain uses TRBV12-3 or TRBV12-4 with TRBJ1-2, with D perhaps matching TRBD1 (5 bases). The V end lost 10 bases, the J end lost 6 bases, and 12 bases lay between the germline ends. This CDR3 is 11 amino acids long. The CDR3 DNA sequence: TGTGCCACCAGGTGGGGGGATGGCTACACCTTC. Translating gives CATRWGDGYTF.

This chain connects TRBV5-5 to TRBJ2-3, with 8 bases identical to TRBD2. In germline, CDR1 is SGHKS, CDR2 YYEKEE (reference sequence). The CDR3 loop spans 15 amino acids. V was clipped by 2 bases and J by 2 bases; unmatched bases: 4. This CDR3 reads CASSFPAGVTDTQYF. In DNA form, the CDR3 reads TGTGCCAGCAGCTTCCCAGCGGGGGTCACAGATACGCAGTATTTT.